The 2 T cell receptor beta chains below come from one sample, sequenced in a study of OX40 agonist ivuxolimab in advanced cancers. The library relied on the immunoSEQ multiplex PCR assay. This is the immuneACCESS table as TCRdb keeps it, with only in-frame sequences that have V and J called. A part of the clones is gone; compared with another copy, unresolved V genes explain less than half, and the rest is unexplained. Within this sample are about 83,000 clones, with 85% of them counted one time only. 0.5% to 0.85% of the sample rests with the top ten. Material: CD4+ or CD8+ T cells sorted from blood, obtained in a trial of the OX40 agonist ivuxolimab. All receptors come from an adult with an advanced solid tumor such as melanoma, head and neck, liver or kidney cancer.

The chain uses TRBV7-2 and TRBJ1-2, with D possibly being TRBD1 (5 bases). The CDR3 totals 14 residues. CDR1 and CDR2 from the germline V gene are SGHTA and FQGNSA. Trimming left V 5 bases short and J 4 bases short, with 14 bases between. CDR3 residues: CASSQNPGGYGYTF. In DNA, the CDR3 is TGTGCCAGCAGCCAAAACCCGGGGGGCTATGGCTACACCTTC.

This chain uses TRBV25-1 with TRBJ2-2; D not resolved. Germline V lookup: CDR1 MGHDK, CDR2 SYGVNS. The V gene lost 6 bases and the J gene lost 7 bases, with 6 bases spanning the gap. The length of the CDR3 is 11 residues. The chain's CDR3 is CASRGHGELFF. Written as DNA, the CDR3 is TGTGCCAGCAGGGGCCACGGGGAGCTGTTTTTT.